Following are 5 T cell receptor beta chains from one sample sequenced in a study of post-analysis software for immune sequencing data. Their cognate antigens are unknown. Prepared TCR beta cDNA libraries contained unique molecular identifiers. Via MiXCR, TCRdb re-called the PCR reads, giving one row per CDR3 protein. The sample holds approximately 360,000 distinct CDR3 sequences; about a third are singletons and the top ten take roughly 12%. Study-level findings and limits: Five TRBV segments, including TRBV5-6, TRBV5-1 and TRBV20-1, were more frequent in patients than controls.

Sequenced: blood. The receptors originated from a girl between 5 and 17 years old with multiple sclerosis.

The sample holds a few counts of this clonotype. The chain links TRBV12-3 or TRBV12-4 to TRBJ1-2, with TRBD1 matching over 8 bases. The CDR3 contains 14 residues. Germline trimming cut 3 bases from V and 6 bases from J; bases unmatched to any gene: 6. CDR3 loop: CASSFEDRAHGYTF. The CDR3 DNA reads TGTGCCAGCAGTTTCGAGGACAGGGCCCATGGCTACACCTTC.

This clonotype has just a few counts. The chain couples TRBV6-6 to TRBJ2-3; 14 bases align to TRBD2. Looked up from germline, CDR1 is MNHNY and CDR2 is SVGAGI (reference sequence). This CDR3 has 16 residues. V was pared by 6 bases and J by 6 bases, with 8 bases of the junction left unmatched. CDR3: CASSLTSGGAIDTQYF. As DNA, the CDR3 is TGTGCCAGCAGCTTGACTAGCGGGGGGGCTATCGATACGCAGTATTTT.

The chain couples TRBV20-1 to TRBJ2-3; 10 nucleotides line up with TRBD2. Germline loops: CDR1 DFQATT, CDR2 SNEGSKA (reference sequence). V gave up 3 bases and J gave up 4 bases; unmatched junction bases: 4. The CDR3 is 14 amino acids. The CDR3 DNA reads as TGCAGTGCTAGCAAGCGGGGGGGCCCAGATACGCAGTATTTT. Translation: CSASKRGGPDTQYF.

The chain carries TRBV6-5 and TRBJ2-7; 8 nucleotides match TRBD2. V lost 4 bases to trimming and J lost 8 bases; unmatched junction nucleotides: 13. CDR3 length: 15 residues. CDR1 is MNHEY, CDR2 SVGAGI, per germline. In DNA form, the CDR3 reads TGTGCCAGCAGTTTGATGGCCCTACCGGGGGGGAAGCAGTACTTC. This codes for CASSLMALPGGKQYF.

The chain uses TRBV5-1 and TRBJ2-4; D might be TRBD2 (6 bases). The V end lost 1 base, the J end lost 0 bases, and 14 bases lay between the germline ends. Germline CDR1 and CDR2: SGHRS and YFSETQ. This CDR3 contains 17 residues. The CDR3 loop is CASSLTGVWRAKNIQYF. The CDR3 DNA sequence: TGCGCCAGCAGCTTGACGGGGGTTTGGCGAGCCAAAAACATTCAGTACTTC.